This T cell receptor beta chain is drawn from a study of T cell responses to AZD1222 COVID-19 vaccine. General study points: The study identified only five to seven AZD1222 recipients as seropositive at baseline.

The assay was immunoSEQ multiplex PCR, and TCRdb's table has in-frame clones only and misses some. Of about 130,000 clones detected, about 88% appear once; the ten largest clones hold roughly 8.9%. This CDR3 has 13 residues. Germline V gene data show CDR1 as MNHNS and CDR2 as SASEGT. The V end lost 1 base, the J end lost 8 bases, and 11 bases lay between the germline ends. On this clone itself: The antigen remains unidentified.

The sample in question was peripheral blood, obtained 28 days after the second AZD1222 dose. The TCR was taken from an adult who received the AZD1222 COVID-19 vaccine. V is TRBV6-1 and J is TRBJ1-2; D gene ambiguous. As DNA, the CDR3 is TGTGCCAGCAGTGAAGATGACCGGAGGGGCTACACCTTC. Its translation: CASSEDDRRGYTF.